Listed below are T cell receptor beta chains from one sample, sequenced in a study of identifying expanded T cells in peripheral blood. TCRdb keeps only in-frame clones here, not all; method: immunoSEQ multiplex PCR. The sample has 100,000 to 150,000 clones, about 88% seen once. Sequencing used blood. The receptors here all came from a person between 18 and 75 years old in good health. The CDR3 runs from the conserved cysteine through the conserved F or W. Each record gives: clone size, J gene, V gene, D gene, CDR3 protein, CDR3 DNA. D genes are given only for firm matches. Expanded clones are given a class, and other clones once, few, many or no size at all.

once,TRBJ2-2,TRBV5-1,TRBD1,CASSSQGPQGFGELFF,TGCGCCAGCAGCTCACAGGGGCCCCAAGGCTTCGGGGAGCTGTTTTTT
NA,TRBJ2-7,TRBV7-8,NA,CASSLAGTYEQYF,TGTGCCAGCAGCTTAGCGGGGACTTACGAGCAGTACTTC
NA,TRBJ1-1,TRBV28,TRBD1,CASSLSRQGKEAFF,TGTGCCAGCAGTTTATCTAGACAGGGGAAAGAAGCTTTCTTT
NA,TRBJ2-3,TRBV18,NA,CASTDFSTDTQYF,TGTGCCAGCACCGACTTTAGCACAGATACGCAGTATTTT
NA,TRBJ1-5,TRBV5-5,NA,CASSGSGTGNRPQHF,TGTGCCAGCAGCGGGTCCGGGACGGGGAATCGGCCCCAGCATTTT
NA,TRBJ2-3,TRBV10-1,TRBD1,CASSGGQASTDTQYF,TGCGCCAGCAGTGGGGGACAGGCTAGCACAGATACGCAGTATTTT
NA,TRBJ1-3,TRBV5-1,TRBD1,CASSDRGPFSSGNTIYF,TGCGCCAGCAGCGACAGGGGGCCATTCTCCTCTGGAAACACCATATATTTT
few,TRBJ1-5,TRBV19,NA,CASSIAGGGALQPQHF,TGTGCCAGTAGTATAGCTGGGGGGGGAGCGCTCCAGCCCCAGCATTTT
once,TRBJ2-1,TRBV4-2,TRBD2,CASSQARRGVYNEQFF,TGTGCCAGCAGCCAAGCAAGGCGGGGGGTCTACAATGAGCAGTTCTTC
NA,TRBJ1-3,TRBV5-1,TRBD1,CASSVMTGSGNTIYF,TGCGCCAGCAGCGTCATGACAGGGTCTGGAAACACCATATATTTT
NA,TRBJ1-2,TRBV2,NA,CASSDFLAVGF,TGTGCCAGCAGTGACTTCCTGGCGGTGGGCTTC
NA,TRBJ2-3,TRBV11-2,NA,CASSSLRGTLLRDTQYF,TGTGCCAGCAGCTCCCTGAGGGGGACTCTCTTAAGGGATACGCAGTATTTT
NA,TRBJ2-2,TRBV11-2,NA,CASSLWAGELFF,TGTGCCAGCAGCTTATGGGCCGGGGAGCTGTTTTTT
NA,TRBJ2-3,TRBV4-3,TRBD2,CASSQDWAGEGLQYF,TGCGCCAGCAGCCAAGATTGGGCCGGGGAGGGTCTGCAGTATTTT
NA,TRBJ2-3,TRBV19,TRBD1,CASSGTATIASTDTQYF,TGTGCCAGTAGTGGGACAGCCACAATCGCTAGCACAGATACGCAGTATTTT
NA,TRBJ1-2,TRBV4-1,TRBD1,CASSYLGGTGDGYTF,TGCGCCAGCAGCTACCTAGGGGGGACAGGGGACGGCTACACCTTC
NA,TRBJ1-2,TRBV19,TRBD1,CASRYRGLNYGYTF,TGTGCCAGTAGGTACAGGGGGCTCAACTATGGCTACACCTTC
NA,TRBJ2-7,TRBV6-5,NA,CASTGDRRDEQYF,TGTGCCAGCACGGGGGACAGACGCGACGAGCAGTACTTC
NA,TRBJ1-5,TRBV19,NA,CASSMGVGQPQHF,TGTGCCAGTAGTATGGGGGTTGGGCAGCCCCAGCATTTT
NA,TRBJ1-5,TRBV6-1,NA,CASTVGNQPQHF,TGTGCCAGCACTGTGGGAAATCAGCCCCAGCATTTT
NA,TRBJ2-1,TRBV28,NA,CASSPGGTYNEQFF,TGTGCCAGCAGTCCTGGGGGTACCTACAATGAGCAGTTCTTC
NA,TRBJ1-6,TRBV30,NA,CAWGETGQQDSPLHF,TGTGCCTGGGGGGAAACAGGACAGCAGGATTCACCCCTCCACTTT
NA,TRBJ2-3,TRBV4-2,NA,CASSQDRVNRGLRQYF,TGTGCCAGCAGCCAAGATCGGGTCAATCGTGGACTAAGGCAGTATTTT
NA,TRBJ1-4,TRBV5-6,TRBD1,CASSSSGTVRDGEKLFF,TGTGCCAGCAGCTCCTCCGGGACAGTCCGGGACGGTGAAAAACTGTTTTTT
NA,TRBJ1-2,TRBV19,TRBD1,CASRRGLDRGLDYGYTF,TGTGCCAGTCGGCGCGGTTTGGACAGGGGGTTGGACTATGGCTACACCTTC
NA,TRBJ2-7,TRBV11-1,NA,CASSLVQTTYEQYF,TGTGCCAGCAGCTTGGTGCAGACCACCTACGAGCAGTACTTC
NA,TRBJ2-1,TRBV5-1,NA,CASSRTGTGGNEQFF,TGCGCCAGTTCCCGCACCGGGACTGGGGGAAATGAGCAGTTCTTC
NA,TRBJ1-5,TRBV19,NA,CASSIGAEGNQPQHF,TGTGCCAGTAGTATAGGGGCTGAGGGCAATCAGCCCCAGCATTTT
NA,TRBJ1-2,TRBV7-8,NA,CASSPPRVSGYTF,TGTGCCAGCAGCCCCCCCAGGGTTAGTGGCTACACCTTC
many,TRBJ2-3,TRBV15,TRBD1,CATSVGTGGMDTQYF,TGTGCCACCAGCGTAGGGACAGGCGGAATGGATACGCAGTATTTT
NA,TRBJ2-7,TRBV6-5,TRBD2,CASTPVSGTPYEQYF,TGTGCCAGCACACCAGTTAGCGGGACTCCCTACGAGCAGTACTTC
few,TRBJ2-5,TRBV5-4,NA,CASSLPGPGAQYF,TGTGCCAGCAGCTTACCGGGACCCGGGGCCCAGTACTTC
NA,TRBJ2-5,TRBV29-1,NA,CSVARDSSGETQYF,TGCAGCGTGGCTCGGGACTCCTCGGGGGAGACCCAGTACTTC
NA,TRBJ2-1,TRBV7-2,NA,CASSRSDGNEQFF,TGTGCCAGCAGTCGTTCGGATGGAAATGAGCAGTTCTTC
NA,TRBJ2-3,TRBV9,TRBD2,CASSVGGALPDTQYF,TGTGCCAGCAGCGTCGGGGGGGCCCTCCCAGATACGCAGTATTTT
NA,TRBJ2-7,TRBV9,NA,CASSGRELWGEQYF,TGTGCCAGCAGCGGACGGGAGCTCTGGGGCGAGCAGTACTTC
NA,TRBJ1-2,TRBV28,NA,CASSKGRDGYTF,TGTGCCAGCAGTAAGGGACGAGATGGCTACACCTTC
NA,TRBJ2-3,TRBV19,TRBD2,CASSELAGSTDTQYF,TGTGCCAGTAGTGAACTAGCGGGGAGCACAGATACGCAGTATTTT
NA,TRBJ1-5,TRBV7-2,NA,CASSPGGGNDNQPQHF,TGTGCCAGCAGCCCTGGGGGAGGGAACGACAATCAGCCCCAGCATTTT
NA,TRBJ2-7,TRBV5-6,NA,CASSLFWRSSYEQYF,TGTGCCAGCAGCTTGTTCTGGAGGAGCTCCTACGAGCAGTACTTC
NA,TRBJ2-1,TRBV30,NA,CAWSVSYNEQFF,TGTGCCTGGAGTGTGTCATACAATGAGCAGTTCTTC
NA,TRBJ1-3,TRBV6-5,NA,CASSYSGFSGNTIYF,TGTGCCAGCAGTTATTCAGGGTTCTCTGGAAACACCATATATTTT
once,TRBJ1-4,TRBV2,NA,CASRPREGDEKLFF,TGTGCCAGCAGGCCCAGGGAAGGGGATGAAAAACTGTTTTTT
few,TRBJ1-6,TRBV4-1,TRBD1,CASSLGQGESPLHF,TGCGCCAGCAGCCTCGGACAGGGAGAATCACCCCTCCACTTT
NA,TRBJ2-1,TRBV28,NA,CASITKTGSNEQFF,TGTGCCAGCATTACTAAAACAGGCTCGAATGAGCAGTTCTTC
NA,TRBJ2-7,TRBV2,NA,CASSAWGDVDEQYF,TGTGCCAGCAGTGCATGGGGCGACGTAGACGAGCAGTACTTC